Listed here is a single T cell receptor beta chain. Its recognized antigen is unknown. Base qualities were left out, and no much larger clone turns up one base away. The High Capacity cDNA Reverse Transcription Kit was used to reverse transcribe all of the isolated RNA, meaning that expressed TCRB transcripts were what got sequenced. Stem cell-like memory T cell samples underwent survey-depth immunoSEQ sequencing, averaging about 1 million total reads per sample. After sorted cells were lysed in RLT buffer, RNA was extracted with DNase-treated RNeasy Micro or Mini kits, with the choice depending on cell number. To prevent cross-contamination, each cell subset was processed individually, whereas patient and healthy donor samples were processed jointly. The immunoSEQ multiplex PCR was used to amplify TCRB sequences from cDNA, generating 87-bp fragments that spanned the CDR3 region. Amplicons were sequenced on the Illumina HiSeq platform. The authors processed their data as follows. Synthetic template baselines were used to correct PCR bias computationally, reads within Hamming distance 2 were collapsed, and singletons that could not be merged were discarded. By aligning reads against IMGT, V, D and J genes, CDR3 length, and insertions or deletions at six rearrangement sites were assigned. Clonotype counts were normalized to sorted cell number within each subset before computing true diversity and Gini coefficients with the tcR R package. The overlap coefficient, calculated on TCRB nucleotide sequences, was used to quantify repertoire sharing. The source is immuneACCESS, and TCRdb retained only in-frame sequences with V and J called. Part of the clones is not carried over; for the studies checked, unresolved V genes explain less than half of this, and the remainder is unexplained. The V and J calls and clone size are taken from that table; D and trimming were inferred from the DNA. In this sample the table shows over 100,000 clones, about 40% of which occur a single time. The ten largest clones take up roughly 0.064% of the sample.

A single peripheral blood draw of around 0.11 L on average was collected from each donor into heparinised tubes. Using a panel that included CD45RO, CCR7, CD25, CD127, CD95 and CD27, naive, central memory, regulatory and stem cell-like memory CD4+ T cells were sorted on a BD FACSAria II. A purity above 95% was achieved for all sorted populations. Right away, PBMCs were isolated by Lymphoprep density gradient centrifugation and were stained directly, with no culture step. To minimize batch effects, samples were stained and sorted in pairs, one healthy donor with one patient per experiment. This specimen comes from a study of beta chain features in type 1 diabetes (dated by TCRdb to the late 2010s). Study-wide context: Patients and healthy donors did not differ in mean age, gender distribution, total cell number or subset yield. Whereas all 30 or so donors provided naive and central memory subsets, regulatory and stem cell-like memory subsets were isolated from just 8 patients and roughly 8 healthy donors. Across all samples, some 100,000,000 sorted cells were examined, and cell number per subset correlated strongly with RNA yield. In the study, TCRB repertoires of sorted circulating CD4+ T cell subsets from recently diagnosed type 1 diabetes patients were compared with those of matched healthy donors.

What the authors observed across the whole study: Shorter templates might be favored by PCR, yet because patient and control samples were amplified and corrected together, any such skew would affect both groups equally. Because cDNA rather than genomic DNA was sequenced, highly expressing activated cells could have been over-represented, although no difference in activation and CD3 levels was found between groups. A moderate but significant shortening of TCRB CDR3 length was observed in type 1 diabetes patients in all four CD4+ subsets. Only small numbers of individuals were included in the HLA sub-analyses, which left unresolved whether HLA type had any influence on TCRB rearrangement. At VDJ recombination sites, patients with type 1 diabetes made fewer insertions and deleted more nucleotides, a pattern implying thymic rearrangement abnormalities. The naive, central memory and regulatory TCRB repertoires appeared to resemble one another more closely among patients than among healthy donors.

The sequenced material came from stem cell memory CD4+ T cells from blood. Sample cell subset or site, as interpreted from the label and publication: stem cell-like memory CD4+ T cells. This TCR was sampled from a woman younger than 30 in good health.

The nucleotide sequence is TGTGCCAGCACCGGGACTAGATACGGTGAGCAGTTCTTC. Its protein reads: CASTGTRYGEQFF. The chain employs TRBV28 and TRBJ2-1; TRBD2 lines up with 8 middle nucleotides. Relative to germline, V is missing 7 bases and J is missing 9 bases, with 8 bases of the junction outside any gene match. CDR1 and CDR2 are drawn from the germline V gene: MDHEN, SYDVKM. The CDR3 holds 13 amino acids from the cysteine to the phenylalanine. The entry retains the CDR3 DNA only, 39 bases that are in frame from base 1. The reference TRBV28 and TRBJ2-1 proteins fill in what lies around the CDR3, so the full variable domain reads DVKVTQSSRYLVKRTGEKVFLECVQDMDHENMFWYRQDPGLGLRLIYFSYDVKMKEKGDIPEGYSVSREKKERFSLILESASTNQTSMYLCASTGTRYGEQFFGPGTRLTVL.